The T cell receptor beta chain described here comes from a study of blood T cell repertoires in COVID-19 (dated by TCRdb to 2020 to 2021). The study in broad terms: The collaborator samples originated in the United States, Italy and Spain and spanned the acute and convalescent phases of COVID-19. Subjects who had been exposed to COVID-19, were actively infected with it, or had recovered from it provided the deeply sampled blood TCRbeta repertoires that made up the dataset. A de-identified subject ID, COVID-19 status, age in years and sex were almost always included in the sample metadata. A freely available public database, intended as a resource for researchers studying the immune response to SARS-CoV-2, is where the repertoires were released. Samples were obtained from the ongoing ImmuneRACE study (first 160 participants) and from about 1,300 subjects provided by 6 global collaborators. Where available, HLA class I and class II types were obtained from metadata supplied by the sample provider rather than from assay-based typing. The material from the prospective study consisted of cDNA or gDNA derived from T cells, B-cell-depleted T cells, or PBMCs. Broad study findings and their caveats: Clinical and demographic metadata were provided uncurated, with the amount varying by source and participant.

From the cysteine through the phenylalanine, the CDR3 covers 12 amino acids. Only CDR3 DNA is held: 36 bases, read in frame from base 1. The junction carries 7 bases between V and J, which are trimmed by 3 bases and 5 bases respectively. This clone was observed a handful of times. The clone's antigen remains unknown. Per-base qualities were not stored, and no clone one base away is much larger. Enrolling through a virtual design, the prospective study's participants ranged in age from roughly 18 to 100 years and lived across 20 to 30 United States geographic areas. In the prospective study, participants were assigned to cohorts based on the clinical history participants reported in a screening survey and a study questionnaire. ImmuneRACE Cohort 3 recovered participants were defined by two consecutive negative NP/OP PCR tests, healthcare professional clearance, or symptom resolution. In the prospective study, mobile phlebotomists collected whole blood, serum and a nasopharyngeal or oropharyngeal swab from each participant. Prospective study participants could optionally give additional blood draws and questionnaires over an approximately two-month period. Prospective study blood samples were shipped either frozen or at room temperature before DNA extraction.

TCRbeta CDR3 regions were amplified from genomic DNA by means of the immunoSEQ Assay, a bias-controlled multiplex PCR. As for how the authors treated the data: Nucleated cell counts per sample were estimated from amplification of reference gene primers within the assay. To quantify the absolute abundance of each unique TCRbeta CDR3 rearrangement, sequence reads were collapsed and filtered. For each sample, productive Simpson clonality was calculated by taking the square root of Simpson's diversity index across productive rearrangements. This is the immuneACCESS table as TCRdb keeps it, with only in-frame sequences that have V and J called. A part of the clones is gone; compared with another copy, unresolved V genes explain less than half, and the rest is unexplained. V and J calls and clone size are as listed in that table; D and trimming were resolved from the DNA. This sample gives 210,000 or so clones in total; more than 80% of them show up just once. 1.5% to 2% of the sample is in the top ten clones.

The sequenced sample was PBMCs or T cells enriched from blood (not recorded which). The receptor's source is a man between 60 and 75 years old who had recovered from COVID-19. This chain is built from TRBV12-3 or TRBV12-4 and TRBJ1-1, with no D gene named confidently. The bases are TGTGCCAGCAGTTTCCAGGAAACTGAAGCTTTCTTT. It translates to CASSFQETEAFF.